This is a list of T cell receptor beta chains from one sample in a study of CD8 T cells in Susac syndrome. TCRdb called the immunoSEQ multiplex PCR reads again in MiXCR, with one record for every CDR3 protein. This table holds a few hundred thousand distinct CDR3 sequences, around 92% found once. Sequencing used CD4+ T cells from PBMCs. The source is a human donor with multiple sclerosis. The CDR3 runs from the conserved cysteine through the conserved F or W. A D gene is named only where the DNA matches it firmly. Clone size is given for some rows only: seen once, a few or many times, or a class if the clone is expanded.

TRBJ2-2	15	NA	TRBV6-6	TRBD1	TGTGCCAGCAGCCGGAGACAGGGGTGGGCCGGGGAGCTGTTTTTT	CASSRRQGWAGELFF
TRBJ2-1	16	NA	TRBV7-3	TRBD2	TGTGCCAGCAGCTTAACGGCGGGAGCCCTAGGCAATGAGCAGTTCTTC	CASSLTAGALGNEQFF
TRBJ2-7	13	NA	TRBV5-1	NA	TGCGCCAGCAGCTTGGTCGGAACCTACGAGCAGTACTTC	CASSLVGTYEQYF
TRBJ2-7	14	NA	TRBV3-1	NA	TGTGCCAGCAGCCTAGCCGGGACCTCGTACGAGCAGTACTTC	CASSLAGTSYEQYF
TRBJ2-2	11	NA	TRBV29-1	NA	TGCAGCGTTGAGCACAGGGGGGAGCTGTTTTTT	CSVEHRGELFF
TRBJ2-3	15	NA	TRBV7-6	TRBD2	TGTGCCAGCGGGGCGGGGGGCCCGTCCTCAGATACGCAGTATTTT	CASGAGGPSSDTQYF
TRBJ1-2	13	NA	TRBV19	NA	TGTGCCAGTAGTAGTGCGGATAACTATGGCTACACCTTC	CASSSADNYGYTF
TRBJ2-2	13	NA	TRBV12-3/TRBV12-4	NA	TGTGCCAGCAGTTTTAGGGAATTTGAGGAGCTGTTTTTT	CASSFREFEELFF
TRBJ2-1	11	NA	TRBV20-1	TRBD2	TGCAGTGCTAGCCTGACTAGCGAGCAGTTCTTC	CSASLTSEQFF
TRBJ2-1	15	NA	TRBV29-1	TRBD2	TGCAGCTTCTCCTTGACTAGCGGGAAGAACAATGAGCAGTTCTTC	CSFSLTSGKNNEQFF
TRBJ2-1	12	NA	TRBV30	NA	TGTGCCTGGGCCGAGCTCGGCAATGAGCAGTTCTTC	CAWAELGNEQFF
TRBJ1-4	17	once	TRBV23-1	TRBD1	TGCGCCAGCAGTCAATCGGCCCAGACAGGGGTTAATGAAAAACTGTTTTTT	CASSQSAQTGVNEKLFF
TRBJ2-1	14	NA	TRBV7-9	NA	TGTGCCAGCAGCTTTCGGACAAGCTACAATGAGCAGTTCTTC	CASSFRTSYNEQFF
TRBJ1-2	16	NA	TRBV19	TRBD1	TGTGCCAGTTTGTCGACAGGGGGCGACCGGCTCTATGGCTACACCTTC	CASLSTGGDRLYGYTF
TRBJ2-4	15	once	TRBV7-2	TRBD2	TGTGCCAGCAGCTCGGGACTAGCGGGCAAAAACATTCAGTACTTC	CASSSGLAGKNIQYF
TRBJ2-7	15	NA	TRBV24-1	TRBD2	TGTGCCACCAGTGATGTAGCGGGACAATCCTACGAGCAGTACTTC	CATSDVAGQSYEQYF
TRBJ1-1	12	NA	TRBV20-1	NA	TGCAGTGCCAAGAGGGATCCGGGGGCGGCTTTCTTT	CSAKRDPGAAFF
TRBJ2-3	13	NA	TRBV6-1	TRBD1	TGTGCCAGTAGGGGACAGAGCACAGATACGCAGTATTTT	CASRGQSTDTQYF
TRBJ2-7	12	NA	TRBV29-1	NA	TGCAGCGTTATCCCCTGGCAGGACGAGCAGTACTTC	CSVIPWQDEQYF
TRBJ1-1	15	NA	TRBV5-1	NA	TGCGCCAGCACCCTTGAACCGGGAGGAGACACTGAAGCTTTCTTT	CASTLEPGGDTEAFF
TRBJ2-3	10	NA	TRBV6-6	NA	TGTGCCAGCTCCACAGATACGCAGTATTTT	CASSTDTQYF
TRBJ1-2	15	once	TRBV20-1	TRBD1	TGCAGTGCTAGTGAGGGTCAGGCCAGGGGGAGTGGCTACACCTTC	CSASEGQARGSGYTF
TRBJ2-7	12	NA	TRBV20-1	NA	TGCAGTGCTAGAGATGGAGAGTACGAGCAGTACTTC	CSARDGEYEQYF
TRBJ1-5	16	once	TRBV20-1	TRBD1	TGCAGTGCTAGGAAGACAGGGGGCGGGGGCAATCAGCCCCAGCATTTT	CSARKTGGGGNQPQHF
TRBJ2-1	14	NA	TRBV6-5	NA	TGTGCCAGCAGACAGCTAGGGGGGAACAATGAGCAGTTCTTC	CASRQLGGNNEQFF
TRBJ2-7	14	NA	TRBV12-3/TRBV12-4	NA	TGTGCCAGCAGTTCGCTGCCCTCTGGGGACGAGCAGTACTTC	CASSSLPSGDEQYF
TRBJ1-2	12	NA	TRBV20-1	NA	TGCAGTGCTAGTACCCCGCTCTATGGCTACACCTTC	CSASTPLYGYTF
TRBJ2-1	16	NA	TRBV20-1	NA	TGCAGTGCTACAAGGGGGGCAGCGGCTAGTGTGGATGAGCAGTTCTTC	CSATRGAAASVDEQFF
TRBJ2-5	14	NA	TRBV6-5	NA	TGTGCCAGCAGAGGGACACCGAGCAAAGAGACCCAGTACTTC	CASRGTPSKETQYF
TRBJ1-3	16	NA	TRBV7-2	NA	TGTGCCAGCAGCGCTGCAGGGGATTATCCTGGAAACACCATATATTTT	CASSAAGDYPGNTIYF
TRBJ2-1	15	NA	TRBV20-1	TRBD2	TGCAGTGCTCGGAGCGGGAGTAGTTCCTACAATGAGCAGTTCTTC	CSARSGSSSYNEQFF
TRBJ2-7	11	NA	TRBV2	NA	TGTGCCAGCGCGGCAGCTGACGAGCAGTACTTC	CASAAADEQYF
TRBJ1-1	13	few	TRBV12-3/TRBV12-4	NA	TGTGCCAGCAGTTTACGCCTGAACACTGAAGCTTTCTTT	CASSLRLNTEAFF
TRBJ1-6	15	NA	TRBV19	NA	TGTGCCAGTAGTATGGCGCAGGGTAGGAATTCACCCCTCCACTTT	CASSMAQGRNSPLHF
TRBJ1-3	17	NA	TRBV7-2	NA	TGTGCCAGCAGGCTTGGGGGAACTGGGAGGGATGGAAACACCATATATTTT	CASRLGGTGRDGNTIYF
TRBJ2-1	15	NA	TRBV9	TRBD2	TGTGCCAGCAGTCAGGCGGGACTAGCGGGGGTTGAGCAGTTCTTC	CASSQAGLAGVEQFF
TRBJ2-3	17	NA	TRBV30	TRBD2	TGTGCCTGGGGGGGGATTAGAACTAGCGGGGTAACAGATACGCAGTATTTT	CAWGGIRTSGVTDTQYF
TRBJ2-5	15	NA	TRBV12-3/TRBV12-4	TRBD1	TGTGCCAGCAGTTCCGCCGGGACAGGGGCGGAGACCCAGTACTTC	CASSSAGTGAETQYF
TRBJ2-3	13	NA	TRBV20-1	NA	TGCAGTGCTAGCGGGAGCGGCGCAGATACGCAGTATTTT	CSASGSGADTQYF
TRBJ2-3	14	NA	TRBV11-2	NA	TGTGCCAGCAGCTTAGAGCCCCGGGGGGATACGCAGTATTTT	CASSLEPRGDTQYF
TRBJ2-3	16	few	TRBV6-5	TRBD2	TGTGCCAGCAGTTACTCGACAGCGGGGGCCACAGATACGCAGTATTTT	CASSYSTAGATDTQYF
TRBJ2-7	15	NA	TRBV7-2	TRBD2	TGTGCCAGCAGTCCGACCGGGACTAGCTCCTACGAGCAGTACTTC	CASSPTGTSSYEQYF
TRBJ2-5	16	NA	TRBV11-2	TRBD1	TGTGCCAGCAGCCTAGATCCAGGGGGTCCACAAGAGACCCAGTACTTC	CASSLDPGGPQETQYF
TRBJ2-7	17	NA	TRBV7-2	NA	TGTGCCAGCAGCTTTGGCATACAGGGTGAAAGGGCCTACGAGCAGTACTTC	CASSFGIQGERAYEQYF
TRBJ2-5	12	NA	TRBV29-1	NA	TGCAGCGTTGCGGTATTGAGGGAGACCCAGTACTTC	CSVAVLRETQYF